This is a list of T cell receptor beta chains from one sample in a study of T cells in narcolepsy. Measured with immunoSEQ multiplex PCR; TCRdb has only the in-frame clones, and not every one. The data show 34,000 or so clones, with approximately 79% seen just once and roughly 3.5% held by the top ten. The sequenced sample was memory (CD45RA-) CD4+ T cells from blood. Receptor source: a human donor in good health. CDR3s include the opening cysteine and the closing phenylalanine or tryptophan. A D gene is named only where the DNA matches it firmly. The size of a clone is reported for some rows only, either as once, few or many, or as a class for expanded clones.

CASSLDGYYGYTF	TGCGCCAGCAGCTTGGACGGATACTATGGCTACACCTTC	NA	NA	TRBV5-1	TRBJ1-2
CASRDRGLGNYGYTF	TGTGCCAGCAGGGACAGGGGGTTGGGGAACTATGGCTACACCTTC	NA	TRBD1	TRBV6-1	TRBJ1-2
CASTSTNSYEQYF	TGTGCCAGCACCAGTACTAACTCCTACGAGCAGTACTTC	NA	NA	TRBV6-1	TRBJ2-7
CASSSEGSTEAFF	TGTGCCAGCAGTTCGGAGGGGAGCACTGAAGCTTTCTTT	medium-sized	NA	TRBV6-5	TRBJ1-1
CSVQTGSNYGYTF	TGCAGCGTTCAGACAGGCAGTAACTATGGCTACACCTTC	NA	NA	TRBV29-1	TRBJ1-2
CASSANRRTRDRPQHF	TGTGCCAGCAGTGCCAACCGAAGGACGAGGGATCGGCCCCAGCATTTT	once	NA	TRBV6-1	TRBJ1-5
CASHIQNYNSPLHF	TGTGCCAGCCACATCCAGAACTATAATTCACCCCTCCACTTT	NA	NA	TRBV6-4	TRBJ1-6
CAWKGQRDLAKNIQYF	TGTGCCTGGAAGGGACAGAGAGACTTAGCCAAAAACATTCAGTACTTC	NA	TRBD1	TRBV30	TRBJ2-4
CASGLGQGNQPQHF	TGTGCTAGTGGTTTGGGACAAGGCAATCAGCCCCAGCATTTT	few	NA	TRBV12-5	TRBJ1-5
CASRSPGLAGHEQFF	TGTGCCAGTAGATCACCGGGACTAGCAGGCCATGAGCAGTTCTTC	NA	TRBD2	TRBV19	TRBJ2-1
CASSQVRVGSYNEQFF	TGTGCCAGCAGCCAAGTGCGGGTAGGCTCCTACAATGAGCAGTTCTTC	once	NA	TRBV4-2	TRBJ2-1
CASSLRTGAGELFF	TGTGCCAGCAGCCTAAGGACAGGGGCCGGGGAGCTGTTTTTT	once	TRBD1	TRBV9	TRBJ2-2
CASSSPRNTEAFF	TGTGCCAGCAGCTCTCCCCGGAACACTGAAGCTTTCTTT	NA	NA	TRBV11-3	TRBJ1-1
CASSSDRDTEAFF	TGTGCCAGCAGTTCTGACAGGGACACTGAAGCTTTCTTT	NA	TRBD1	TRBV2	TRBJ1-1
CASSARAPNTIYF	TGTGCCAGCAGCGCTCGGGCCCCAAACACCATATATTTT	NA	NA	TRBV11-2	TRBJ1-3
CASRAEAALEAFF	TGTGCCAGCAGGGCAGAGGCAGCCCTGGAAGCTTTCTTT	once	NA	TRBV6-6	TRBJ1-1
CASSRTGSSYNEQFF	TGTGCCAGCAGCAGGACAGGTAGCTCCTACAATGAGCAGTTCTTC	NA	TRBD1	TRBV5-4	TRBJ2-1
CASSLLREDYNEQFF	TGTGCCAGCAGCCTGCTTCGGGAGGATTACAATGAGCAGTTCTTC	NA	TRBD2	TRBV5-5	TRBJ2-1
CSVLLAGNTIYF	TGCAGCGTTCTTTTAGCTGGAAACACCATATATTTT	once	NA	TRBV29-1	TRBJ1-3
CASSQSYGTQYF	TGTGCCAGCAGCCAAAGCTATGGGACCCAGTACTTC	NA	NA	TRBV14	TRBJ2-5
CASSYSGGNQPQHF	TGTGCCAGCAGTTATTCAGGGGGCAATCAGCCCCAGCATTTT	NA	NA	TRBV6-5	TRBJ1-5
CASSYSEQGAGNTIYF	TGTGCCAGCAGTTACTCGGAACAGGGGGCTGGAAACACCATATATTTT	NA	TRBD1	TRBV6-6	TRBJ1-3
CASRPTIYRGRSNQPQHF	TGTGCCAGCAGACCCACCATTTACAGGGGGCGTAGCAATCAGCCCCAGCATTTT	NA	TRBD1	TRBV28	TRBJ1-5
CASSRDRGYGYTF	TGTGCCAGTTCCCGGGACAGGGGATATGGCTACACCTTC	once	TRBD1	TRBV27	TRBJ1-2
CATSRLAGGPKAQYF	TGTGCCACCAGCAGACTAGCGGGAGGGCCGAAGGCGCAGTATTTT	NA	TRBD2	TRBV15	TRBJ2-3
CASSPRETQYF	TGTGCCAGCAGCCCTCGGGAGACCCAGTACTTC	few	NA	TRBV7-9	TRBJ2-5
CASGTVGGTEAFF	TGTGCCAGCGGAACCGTCGGGGGAACTGAAGCTTTCTTT	few	NA	TRBV6-5	TRBJ1-1
CSVEWGDRGTQYF	TGCAGCGTTGAGTGGGGAGACCGGGGGACCCAGTACTTC	NA	NA	TRBV29-1	TRBJ2-5
CASSPTGGPTGELFF	TGTGCCAGCAGCCCAACAGGGGGCCCCACCGGGGAGCTGTTTTTT	NA	TRBD1	TRBV7-3	TRBJ2-2
CASSLDRTGRGYTF	TGCGCCAGCAGCTTGGATCGGACAGGGAGAGGCTACACCTTC	few	TRBD1	TRBV5-1	TRBJ1-2
CASSESRHNLGAFF	TGTGCCAGCAGTGAGTCGCGACACAACCTGGGGGCTTTCTTT	NA	NA	TRBV2	TRBJ1-1
CASSEGVTDTQYF	TGTGCCAGCAGCGAAGGGGTTACAGATACGCAGTATTTT	NA	NA	TRBV9	TRBJ2-3
CASSQVPQGNQPQHF	TGCGCCAGCAGCCAAGTCCCACAGGGCAATCAGCCCCAGCATTTT	NA	NA	TRBV4-1	TRBJ1-5
CASMEREGPYEQYF	TGTGCCAGCATGGAGAGGGAGGGTCCCTACGAGCAGTACTTC	NA	TRBD2	TRBV6-6	TRBJ2-7
CASSYRAGGLNNEQFF	TGTGCCAGCAGCTACCGAGCGGGAGGGCTTAACAATGAGCAGTTCTTC	few	TRBD2	TRBV7-2	TRBJ2-1
CASSPQGPSSYEQYF	TGTGCCAGCTCACCACAGGGGCCTAGTTCCTACGAGCAGTACTTC	NA	NA	TRBV18	TRBJ2-7
CSVEGTVNTEAFF	TGCAGCGTTGAAGGAACAGTGAACACTGAAGCTTTCTTT	NA	NA	TRBV29-1	TRBJ1-1
CASSQRRESTKEQFF	TGTGCCAGCAGCCAGAGGAGGGAGTCCACCAAGGAGCAGTTCTTC	NA	NA	TRBV11-3	TRBJ2-1
CASSQVSSGFDTQYF	TGTGCCAGCAGCCAGGTCTCTAGCGGGTTTGATACGCAGTATTTT	NA	TRBD2	TRBV11-3	TRBJ2-3
CATSRFRGAGRSNYGYTF	TGTGCCACCAGCAGATTTAGAGGGGCCGGACGCTCTAACTATGGCTACACCTTC	NA	NA	TRBV15	TRBJ1-2
CAIKGQGAGGRAADEQFF	TGTGCCATCAAAGGACAGGGGGCCGGCGGGAGGGCCGCGGATGAGCAGTTCTTC	NA	TRBD1	TRBV10-3	TRBJ2-1
CASSVGIGQPQHF	TGTGCCAGCAGCGTAGGGATCGGTCAGCCCCAGCATTTT	once	NA	TRBV9	TRBJ1-5
CASSLVGQESYEQYF	TGTGCCAGCAGCTTGGTGGGACAGGAGTCCTACGAGCAGTACTTC	NA	TRBD1	TRBV5-6	TRBJ2-7
CASSPRTSGSGDEQFF	TGCGCCAGCAGCCCACGAACTAGCGGGAGCGGGGATGAGCAGTTCTTC	NA	TRBD2	TRBV5-1	TRBJ2-1
CASSPGSGSTIEQYF	TGTGCCAGCAGTCCCGGTTCCGGGTCAACTATCGAGCAGTACTTC	NA	NA	TRBV6-6	TRBJ2-7
CASSLGGLATDTQYF	TGTGCCAGCAGCTTAGGGGGGCTAGCGACAGATACGCAGTATTTT	NA	NA	TRBV5-4	TRBJ2-3